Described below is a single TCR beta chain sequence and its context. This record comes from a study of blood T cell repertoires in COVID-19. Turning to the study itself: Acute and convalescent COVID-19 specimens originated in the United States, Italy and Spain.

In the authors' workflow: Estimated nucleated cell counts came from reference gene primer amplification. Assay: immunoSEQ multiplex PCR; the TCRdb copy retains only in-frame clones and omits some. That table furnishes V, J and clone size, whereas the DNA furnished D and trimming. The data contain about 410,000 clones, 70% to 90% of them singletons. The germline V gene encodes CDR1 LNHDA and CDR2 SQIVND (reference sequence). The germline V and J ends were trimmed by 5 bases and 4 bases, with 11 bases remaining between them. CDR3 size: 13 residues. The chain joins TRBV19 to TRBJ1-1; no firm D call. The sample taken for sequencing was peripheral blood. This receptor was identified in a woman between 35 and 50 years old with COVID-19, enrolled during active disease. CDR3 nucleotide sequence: TGTGCCAGTAGTTCGACTCATGGCACTGAAGCTTTCTTT. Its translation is CASSSTHGTEAFF.